This T cell receptor beta chain stems from a study of blood T cell repertoires in COVID-19. Sequencing used immunoSEQ multiplex PCR; TCRdb keeps in-frame clones, though not all of them. This table holds about 480,000 clones, roughly 89% found once. The CDR3 contains 15 residues. The germline gives CDR1 SGHRS, CDR2 YFSETQ. V lost 4 bases and J lost 6; bases outside the gene matches: 6. The sequenced material came from peripheral blood. The chain couples TRBV5-1 to TRBJ2-1; 11 bases align to TRBD2. The TCR sequence derives from a man younger than 35 with COVID-19, enrolled during active disease. The chain's CDR3 is CASSATSGSVNEQFF. The CDR3 coding sequence is TGCGCCAGCAGCGCAACTAGCGGGAGTGTCAATGAGCAGTTCTTC. Full variable domain (outside the CDR3, taken from reference TRBV5-1 and TRBJ2-1): KAGVTQTPRYLIKTRGQQVTLSCSPISGHRSVSWYQQTPGQGLQFLFEYFSETQRNKGNFPGRFSGRQFSNSRSEMNVSTLELGDSALYLCASSATSGSVNEQFFGPGTRLTVL.